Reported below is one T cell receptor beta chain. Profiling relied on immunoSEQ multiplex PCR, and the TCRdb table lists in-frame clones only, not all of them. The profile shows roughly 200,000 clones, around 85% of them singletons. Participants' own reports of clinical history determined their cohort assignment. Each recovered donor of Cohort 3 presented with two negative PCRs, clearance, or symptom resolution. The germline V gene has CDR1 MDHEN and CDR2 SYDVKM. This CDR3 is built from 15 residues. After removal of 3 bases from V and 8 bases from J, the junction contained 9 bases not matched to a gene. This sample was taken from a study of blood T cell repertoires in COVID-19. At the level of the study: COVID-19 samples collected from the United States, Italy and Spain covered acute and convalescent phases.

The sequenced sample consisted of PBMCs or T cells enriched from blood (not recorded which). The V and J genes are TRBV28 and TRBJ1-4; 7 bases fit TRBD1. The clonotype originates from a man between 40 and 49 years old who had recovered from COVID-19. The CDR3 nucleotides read TGTGCCAGCAGTTTCTCCGACAGGGTGCAGGAAAAACTGTTTTTT. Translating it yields CASSFSDRVQEKLFF.